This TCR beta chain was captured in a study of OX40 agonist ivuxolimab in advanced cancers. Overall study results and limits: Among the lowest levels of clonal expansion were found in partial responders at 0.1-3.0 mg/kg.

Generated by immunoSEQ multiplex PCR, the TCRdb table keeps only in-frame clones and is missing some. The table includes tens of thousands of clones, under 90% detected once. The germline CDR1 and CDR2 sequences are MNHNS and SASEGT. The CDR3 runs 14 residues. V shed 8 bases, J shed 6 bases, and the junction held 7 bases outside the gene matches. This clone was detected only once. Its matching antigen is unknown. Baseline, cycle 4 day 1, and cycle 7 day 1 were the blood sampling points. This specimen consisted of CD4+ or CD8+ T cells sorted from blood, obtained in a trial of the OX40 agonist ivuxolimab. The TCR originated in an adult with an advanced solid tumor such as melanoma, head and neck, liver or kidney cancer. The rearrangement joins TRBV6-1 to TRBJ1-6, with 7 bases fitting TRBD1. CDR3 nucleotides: TGTGCCAGCTACCCGGGACAGACTAATTCACCCCTCCACTTT. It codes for CASYPGQTNSPLHF.